This T cell receptor beta chain was recorded in a study of control samples from healthy donors and cancer patients. The protocol was immunoSEQ multiplex PCR, while the TCRdb copy is restricted to in-frame clones and leaves out a portion. The sample holds under 100,000 clones, 85% to 90% seen once. Only one count was recorded for this clone. The sample comprised PBMCs. The TCR sequence derives from a woman aged 45-65 years with colorectal cancer.

The chain's CDR3 is CASSFYQGGELFF. CDR3 DNA sequence: TGTGCCAGCAGCTTCTATCAGGGCGGGGAGCTGTTTTTT. The rearrangement uses TRBV7-2 and TRBJ2-2, with a weak D call TRBD1 (5 bases). Trimming cost V 3 bases and J 7 bases, with 9 bases left between them. The CDR3 length is 13 residues. Germline lookup yields CDR1 SGHTA and CDR2 FQGNSA.